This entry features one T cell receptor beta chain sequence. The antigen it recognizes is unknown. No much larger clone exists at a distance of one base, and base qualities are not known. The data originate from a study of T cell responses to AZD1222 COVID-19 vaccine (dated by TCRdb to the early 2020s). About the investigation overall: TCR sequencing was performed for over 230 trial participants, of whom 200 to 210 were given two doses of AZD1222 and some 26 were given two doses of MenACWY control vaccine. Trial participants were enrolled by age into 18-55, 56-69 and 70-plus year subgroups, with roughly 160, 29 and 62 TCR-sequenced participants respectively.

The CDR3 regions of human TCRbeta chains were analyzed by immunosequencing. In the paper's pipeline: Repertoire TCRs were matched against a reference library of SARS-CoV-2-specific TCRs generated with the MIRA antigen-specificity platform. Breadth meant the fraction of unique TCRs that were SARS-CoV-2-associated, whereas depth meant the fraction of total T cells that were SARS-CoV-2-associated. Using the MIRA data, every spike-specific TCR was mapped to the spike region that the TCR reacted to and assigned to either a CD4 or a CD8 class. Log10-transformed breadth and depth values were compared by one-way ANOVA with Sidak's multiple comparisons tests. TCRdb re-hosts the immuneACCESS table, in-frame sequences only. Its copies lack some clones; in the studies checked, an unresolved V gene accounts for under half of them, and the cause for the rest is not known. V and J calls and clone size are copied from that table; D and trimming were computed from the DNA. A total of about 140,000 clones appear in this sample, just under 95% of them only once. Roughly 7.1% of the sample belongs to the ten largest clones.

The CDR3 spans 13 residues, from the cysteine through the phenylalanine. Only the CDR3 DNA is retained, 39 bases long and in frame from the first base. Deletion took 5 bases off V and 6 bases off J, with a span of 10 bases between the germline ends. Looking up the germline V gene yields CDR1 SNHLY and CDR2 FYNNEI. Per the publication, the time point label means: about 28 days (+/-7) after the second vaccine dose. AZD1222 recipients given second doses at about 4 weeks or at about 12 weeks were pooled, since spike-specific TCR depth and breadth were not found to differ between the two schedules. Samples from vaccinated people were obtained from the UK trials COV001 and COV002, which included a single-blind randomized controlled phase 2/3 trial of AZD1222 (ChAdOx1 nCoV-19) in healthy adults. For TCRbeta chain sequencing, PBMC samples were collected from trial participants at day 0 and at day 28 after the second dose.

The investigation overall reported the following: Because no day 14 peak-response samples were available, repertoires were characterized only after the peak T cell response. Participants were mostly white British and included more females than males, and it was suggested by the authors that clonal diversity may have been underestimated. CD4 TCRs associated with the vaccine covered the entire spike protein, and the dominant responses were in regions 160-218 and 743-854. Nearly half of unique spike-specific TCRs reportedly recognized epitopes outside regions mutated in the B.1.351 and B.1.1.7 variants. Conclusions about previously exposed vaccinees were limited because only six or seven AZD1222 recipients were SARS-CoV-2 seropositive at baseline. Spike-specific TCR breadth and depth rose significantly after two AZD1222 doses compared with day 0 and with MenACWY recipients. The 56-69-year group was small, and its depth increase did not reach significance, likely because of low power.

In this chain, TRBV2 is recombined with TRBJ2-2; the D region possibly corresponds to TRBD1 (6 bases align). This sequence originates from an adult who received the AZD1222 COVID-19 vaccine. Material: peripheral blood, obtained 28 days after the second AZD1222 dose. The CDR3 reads CASSSRGSGELFF. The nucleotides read TGTGCCAGCAGTTCGAGGGGGTCCGGGGAGCTGTTTTTT. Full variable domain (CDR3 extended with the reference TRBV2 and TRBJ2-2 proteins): EPEVTQTPSHQVTQMGQEVILRCVPISNHLYFYWYRQILGQKVEFLVSFYNNEISEKSEIFDDQFSVERPDGSNFTLKIRSTKLEDSAMYFCASSSRGSGELFFGEGSRLTVL.